These T cell receptor beta chains were read from a single sample in a study of T cells expressing NK-cell markers. Using the 5' RACE reads, TCRdb records one entry per CDR3 protein without DNA. The table lists 90,000 to 130,000 distinct CDR3 sequences. The sequenced material came from blood T cells: a sorted CD56 or NKG2C T cell subset, CD4+ or CD8+ T cells, or bulk PBMC T cells (not recorded which). Receptors were obtained from a woman aged 18-70 years in good health. Each CDR3 is given with its conserved first and last residue.

TRBJ2-2	TRBV6-2/TRBV6-3	CASSYPTSGRDTGELFF
TRBJ2-3	TRBV7-2	CASSLVSGTDTQYF
TRBJ2-2	TRBV7-6	CASSLAGAFTNTGELFF
TRBJ2-7	TRBV20-1	CSAPTGVAYEQYF
TRBJ1-4	TRBV7-9	CASSPGSNEKLFF
TRBJ1-6	TRBV27	CASSLGGNVNSPLHF
TRBJ1-2	TRBV4-2	CASSQEEGGGYGYTF
TRBJ2-3	TRBV29-1	CSVSDRGADTQYF
TRBJ1-2	TRBV29-1	CSVEEGQGRGYTF
TRBJ1-6	TRBV29-1	CSVETGYNSPLHF
TRBJ1-1	TRBV19	CASSISGAGNTEAFF
TRBJ2-7	TRBV19	CASSTRDRGSSYEQYF
TRBJ1-2	TRBV29-1	CSVDLQGSNYGYTF
TRBJ2-3	TRBV13	CASSQPPGTSGTDTQYF
TRBJ2-1	TRBV27	CASSVDRGNYNEQFF
TRBJ1-6	TRBV27	CASSWDRGNNSPLHF
TRBJ2-7	TRBV7-9	CASSLDPGGGWKQYF
TRBJ2-7	TRBV20-1	CSAKAGGSVEQYF
TRBJ2-7	TRBV27	CASSQRGLEQYF
TRBJ1-6	TRBV3-1	CASSQVRKEGHSPLHF
TRBJ2-5	TRBV7-9	CSSSVASQETQYF
TRBJ2-3	TRBV29-1	CSVEPGQGTDTQYF
TRBJ2-5	TRBV27	CASSSRQGPEGQETQYF
TRBJ1-6	TRBV4-3	CASSQEGSGVGYSPLHF
TRBJ2-1	TRBV19	CASRPGLAGLDEQFF
TRBJ1-1	TRBV19	CASSMGYTEAFF
TRBJ2-1	TRBV6-5	CASSYSTSGIISYNEQFF
TRBJ2-1	TRBV7-2	CAGSPGTSGNEQFF
TRBJ2-1	TRBV28	CASSLGTDYIGYNEQFF
TRBJ1-2	TRBV6-5	CASSYSRGAYGYTF
TRBJ1-2	TRBV4-3	CASSQDAWEGYTF
TRBJ2-7	TRBV12-3/TRBV12-4	CASSLNTVLVEQYF
TRBJ1-4	TRBV12-3/TRBV12-4	CACMGRVREKLFF
TRBJ1-2	TRBV10-2	CASSERRAEGYTF
TRBJ1-1	TRBV5-1	CASSLAGGDYTEAFF
TRBJ1-1	TRBV5-4	CASSPTGQGKNTEAFF
TRBJ1-2	TRBV20-1	CSARVNRRFYGYTF
TRBJ1-5	TRBV20-1	CSARDRQGSNQPQHF
TRBJ2-3	TRBV7-2	CASSLYGGGTDTQYF
TRBJ2-3	TRBV24-1	CATSDFGDTDTQYF
TRBJ1-4	TRBV7-9	CASSSGQGARTNEKLFF
TRBJ2-1	TRBV4-1	CASSQESGRPYNEQFF
TRBJ2-1	TRBV20-1	CSAREGASGYNEQFF
TRBJ2-4	TRBV12-3/TRBV12-4	CASSPRPRENIQYF
TRBJ1-1	TRBV7-9	CASSRLEARAFF
TRBJ2-1	TRBV20-1	CSARTGTSAISYNEQFF
TRBJ2-1	TRBV9	CASSVSGTPANEQFF
TRBJ1-1	TRBV11-2	CASSSGPSLNTEAFF